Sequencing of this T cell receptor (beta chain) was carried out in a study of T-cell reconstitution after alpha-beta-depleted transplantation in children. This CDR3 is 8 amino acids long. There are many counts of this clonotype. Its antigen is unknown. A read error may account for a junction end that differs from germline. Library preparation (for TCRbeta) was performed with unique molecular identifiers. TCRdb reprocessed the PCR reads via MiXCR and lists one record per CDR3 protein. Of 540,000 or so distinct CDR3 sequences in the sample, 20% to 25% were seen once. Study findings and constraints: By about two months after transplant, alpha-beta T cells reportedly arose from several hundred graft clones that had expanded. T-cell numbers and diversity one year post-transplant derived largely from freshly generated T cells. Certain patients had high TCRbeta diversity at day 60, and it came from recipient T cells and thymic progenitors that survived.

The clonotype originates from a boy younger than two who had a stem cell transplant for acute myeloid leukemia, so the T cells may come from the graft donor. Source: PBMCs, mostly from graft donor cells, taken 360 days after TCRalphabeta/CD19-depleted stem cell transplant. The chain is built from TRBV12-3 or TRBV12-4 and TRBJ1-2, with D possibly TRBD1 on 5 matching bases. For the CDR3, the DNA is TGTGCCAGCAGCCCAGGGTTCTTC. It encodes CASSPGFF.